The 22 T cell receptor beta chains below were found in one sample sequenced in a study of blood T cell repertoires in COVID-19. The protocol was immunoSEQ multiplex PCR, while the TCRdb copy is restricted to in-frame clones and leaves out a portion. The repertoire includes 62,000 or so clones, 80% to 90% of them detected once, and around 2% sits in the top ten. The specimen sequenced was peripheral blood. The receptors originated from a human donor in a cohort sampled during active COVID-19.

J is TRBJ2-5 and V is TRBV5-6; D not resolved. CDR3 length equals 14 residues. Germline-derived CDR1 and CDR2 are SGHDT and YYEEEE. Trimming shortened V by 1 base and J by 2 bases, and 9 bases separated the two germline ends. The CDR3 sequence is CASSLSTTQETQYF. The CDR3 DNA reads as TGTGCCAGCAGCTTGTCCACTACTCAAGAGACCCAGTACTTC.

The chain combines TRBV6-5 with TRBJ2-7; TRBD1 matches 7 bases. Germline V gives CDR1 MNHEY, CDR2 SVGAGI. V trimming: 6 bases; J trimming: 2 bases; junction bases outside the gene matches: 10. This CDR3 has 15 residues. The CDR3 is CASRYDRAQTYEQYF. The CDR3 DNA reads as TGTGCCAGCAGATATGACAGGGCGCAAACCTACGAGCAGTACTTC.

V usage is TRBV27 and J usage is TRBJ1-6, with D perhaps TRBD1 (6 bases). CDR1 and CDR2 from the germline V gene are MNHEY and SMNVEV (reference sequence). The CDR3 runs 13 residues. V lost 4 bases and J lost 10, with 11 bases in between. The CDR3 reads CASSSQGNSPLHF. The CDR3 DNA sequence: TGTGCCAGCAGTTCGCAGGGGAACTCACCCCTCCACTTT.

The chain combines TRBV28 with TRBJ2-1, with D possibly matching TRBD2 (8 bases). The V gene's germline CDR1 is MDHEN and CDR2 SYDVKM. Trimming pared 5 bases from V and 7 bases from J, leaving 18 bases between. This CDR3 has 15 amino acids. The DNA for the CDR3 is TGTGCCAGCAGTCCCGACAGGGTAGCGGGGAATGAGCAGTTCTTC. This gives the protein CASSPDRVAGNEQFF. Supplemented by reference TRBV28 and TRBJ2-1, the full variable domain reads DVKVTQSSRYLVKRTGEKVFLECVQDMDHENMFWYRQDPGLGLRLIYFSYDVKMKEKGDIPEGYSVSREKKERFSLILESASTNQTSMYLCASSPDRVAGNEQFFGPGTRLTVL.

This chain connects TRBV27 to TRBJ2-1; 11 nucleotides line up with TRBD2. This CDR3 has 15 residues. V lost 5 bases, J lost 5 bases, and 5 bases stayed unmatched. Germline CDR1 MNHEY, CDR2 SMNVEV (reference sequence). This CDR3 reads CASSVAGGPNNEQFF. CDR3 nucleotide sequence: TGTGCCAGCAGTGTAGCGGGAGGGCCAAACAATGAGCAGTTCTTC.

V usage is TRBV7-2 and J usage is TRBJ1-4; unclear D gene. CDR1 is SGHTA and CDR2 is FQGNSA in the germline V gene. V was pared by 2 bases and J by 7 bases, with 8 bases between. The CDR3 extends over 13 amino acids. CDR3 residues: CASSLSQSEKLFF. In nucleotides, the CDR3 is TGTGCCAGCAGCTTAAGTCAGTCTGAAAAACTGTTTTTT.

The V call is TRBV7-8, the J call TRBJ1-1; the match to TRBD1 covers 8 bases. This CDR3 is 16 amino acids long. Germline V CDR1 and CDR2: SGHVS, FQNEAQ. Unmatched junction bases numbered 15, after V lost 10 bases and J lost 2 bases. CDR3 in DNA: TGTGCCACCTCGGACAGGGCAAAATTCATCAACACTGAAGCTTTCTTT. This codes for CATSDRAKFINTEAFF.

Here the CDR3 reads CAWRGHVGETLHF. CDR3 DNA sequence: TGTGCCTGGAGAGGACATGTAGGGGAAACCCTCCACTTT. The chain links TRBV30 to TRBJ1-6, with D perhaps TRBD1 (5 bases). Deletions cut 3 bases from V and 14 bases from J, with 17 bases between. The CDR3 covers 13 residues. Germline V gene lookup returns CDR1 GTSNPN and CDR2 SVGIG (reference sequence).

This chain links TRBV5-1 with TRBJ1-3; the D is unclear. The CDR3 is 16 amino acids. CDR1 is SGHRS, CDR2 YFSETQ, per germline. V was cut by 0 bases and J by 0 bases, with 10 bases left in between. CDR3 amino acids: CASSLAESNSGNTIYF. In DNA, the CDR3 is TGCGCCAGCAGCTTGGCGGAGAGTAACTCTGGAAACACCATATATTTT.

The chain employs TRBV6-5 and TRBJ2-1; D might be TRBD2 (6 bases). Germline CDR1 reads MNHEY; CDR2 reads SVGAGI. Trimming took 0 bases from V and 5 from J, leaving 11 bases between them. The CDR3 contains 15 residues. The CDR3 coding sequence is TGTGCCAGCAGTTACTCCCTAGCGAAAAACAATGAGCAGTTCTTC. Protein: CASSYSLAKNNEQFF.

V is TRBV5-1 and J is TRBJ1-1; perhaps TRBD1 as D (6 bases). The CDR3 loop spans 15 amino acids. Trimming stripped 4 bases from V and 5 bases from J, with 18 bases between. Germline V gene sequence: CDR1 SGHRS, CDR2 YFSETQ. The CDR3 protein is CASSAQGTAGTEAFF. DNA for the CDR3: TGCGCCAGCAGCGCACAGGGAACAGCGGGGACTGAAGCTTTCTTT. Full variable domain (outside the CDR3, taken from reference TRBV5-1 and TRBJ1-1): KAGVTQTPRYLIKTRGQQVTLSCSPISGHRSVSWYQQTPGQGLQFLFEYFSETQRNKGNFPGRFSGRQFSNSRSEMNVSTLELGDSALYLCASSAQGTAGTEAFFGQGTRLTVV.

This chain links TRBV28 with TRBJ1-6; a weak D match, TRBD1 (6 bases). This CDR3 is 16 amino acids long. Trimming removed 6 bases at V and 1 base at J, with 13 bases between. Germline lookup yields CDR1 MDHEN and CDR2 SYDVKM. CDR3: CASRHRVGSYNSPLHF. As DNA, the CDR3 is TGTGCCAGCAGACACAGGGTGGGGTCCTATAATTCACCCCTCCACTTT.

The sample holds one count of this clone. The V call is TRBV4-3, the J call TRBJ1-2; D is perhaps TRBD1 (5 bases). This CDR3 has 15 residues. Germline V gene lookup returns CDR1 LGHNA and CDR2 YSLEER. With 0 bases removed from V and 4 bases from J, the gap between germline ends came to 12 bases. The CDR3 spells CASSQDFPDTYGYTF. As DNA, the CDR3 is TGCGCCAGCAGCCAAGATTTCCCGGACACCTATGGCTACACCTTC.

This chain connects TRBV10-3 to TRBJ2-5; weak D call: TRBD2 (7 bases). Germline CDR1 ENHRY, CDR2 SYGVKD. The CDR3 totals 15 residues. Trimming pared 5 bases from V and 5 bases from J, leaving 18 bases between. The CDR3 bases are TGTGCCATCAGTATTTGGGGGGGCCCAGGGGAGACCCAGTACTTC. This encodes CAISIWGGPGETQYF.

The rearrangement uses TRBV7-2 and TRBJ2-7, with 11 bases lining up with TRBD2. Germline V CDR1 and CDR2: SGHTA, FQGNSA. The CDR3 consists of 15 residues. The junction had 6 bases not matched to a gene; V was cut back by 3 bases and J by 5 bases. Here the CDR3 reads CASSLGLAVGNEQYF. The CDR3 DNA follows: TGTGCCAGCAGCTTGGGACTAGCGGTGGGGAACGAGCAGTACTTC.

CDR3: CASSFSDRVFFLHF. The CDR3 nucleotides read TGTGCCAGCAGTTTCTCGGACAGGGTGTTTTTCCTCCACTTT. The V and J genes are TRBV27 and TRBJ1-6; 8 nucleotides match TRBD1. The germline gives CDR1 MNHEY, CDR2 SMNVEV (reference sequence). After removal of 3 bases from V and 15 bases from J, the junction contained 10 bases not matched to a gene. There are 14 residues in the CDR3.

The rearrangement links TRBV28 to TRBJ2-1; 9 positions match TRBD2. This CDR3 spans 19 amino acids. The V gene's germline CDR1 is MDHEN and CDR2 SYDVKM. V was clipped by 7 bases and J by 0 bases; unmatched bases: 16. The CDR3 sequence is CASTLDGIAGDSSYNEQFF. CDR3 sequence (DNA): TGTGCCAGCACTCTCGATGGGATAGCGGGAGATAGCTCCTACAATGAGCAGTTCTTC.

The rearrangement uses TRBV2 and TRBJ2-2; tentative D call: TRBD1 (6 bases). CDR1 SNHLY and CDR2 FYNNEI come from the germline V gene. The CDR3 totals 17 residues. With 6 bases removed from V and 4 bases from J, the gap between germline ends came to 21 bases. CDR3: CASRVRSRQESTGELFF. As DNA, the CDR3 is TGTGCCAGCAGGGTCCGCTCCCGACAGGAGAGCACCGGGGAGCTGTTTTTT.

The chain is built from TRBV3-1 (or the pseudogene TRBV3-2) and TRBJ1-3, with D unclear. This CDR3 is 14 amino acids long. In germline, CDR1 is LGHDT, CDR2 YNNKEL (reference sequence). Trimming pared 4 bases from V and 4 bases from J, leaving 11 bases between. The CDR3 DNA is TGTGCCAGCAGCCGAGGGAGAGGGGGAAACACCATATATTTT. Translation: CASSRGRGGNTIYF.

This rearrangement joins TRBV7-9 to TRBJ1-2, with D unresolved. Germline V lookup: CDR1 SEHNR, CDR2 FQNEAQ (reference sequence). CDR3 length equals 12 residues. Trimming cost V 3 bases and J 5 bases, with 7 bases left between them. CDR3 nucleotide sequence: TGTGCCAGCAGCTTTGGGCTATATGGCTACACCTTC. This gives the protein CASSFGLYGYTF.

This chain links TRBV5-8 with TRBJ1-2; the D is unclear. Germline values: CDR1 SGHTS, CDR2 YDEGEE. The CDR3 runs 13 residues. Trimming cost V 2 bases and J 2 bases, with 7 bases left between them. CDR3 nucleotides: TGTGCCAGCAGCTTCGGGAGGAACTATGGCTACACCTTC. This gives the protein CASSFGRNYGYTF. The full variable domain, in which reference TRBV5-8 and TRBJ1-2 provide the parts outside the CDR3, is EAGVTQSPTHLIKTRGQQATLRCSPISGHTSVYWYQQALGLGLQFLLWYDEGEERNRGNFPPRFSGRQFPNYSSELNVNALELEDSALYLCASSFGRNYGYTFGSGTRLTVV.

This chain links TRBV28 with TRBJ1-2; D is possibly TRBD1 (6 bases). Germline values: CDR1 MDHEN, CDR2 SYDVKM. The CDR3 loop spans 13 amino acids. V dropped 4 bases and J dropped 4 bases, with 10 bases sitting between them. CDR3 sequence reads: CASSYRDPYGYTF. CDR3 in DNA: TGTGCCAGCAGTTACAGGGATCCCTATGGCTACACCTTC.